The present TCR beta chain was sequenced within a study of T cell changes during pregnancy in multiple sclerosis. TCRdb's copy holds only in-frame clones and misses some; the assay was immunoSEQ multiplex PCR. The sample has 30,000 or so clones; roughly 87% are singletons. CDR3 length: 19 amino acids. The sequencing used CD8+ T cells from peripheral blood mononuclear cells, collected in the third trimester of pregnancy. The rearrangement uses TRBV21-1 and TRBJ2-4; TRBD1 reflects the table's D call only, with no check against the DNA. TRBV21-1 is termed a pseudogene. This clonotype originated in a female donor with multiple sclerosis, enrolled in a pregnancy study. The CDR3: CASSRKQGQVEIAKNIQYF. The CDR3 DNA follows: TGTGCCAGCAGCAGAAAACAGGGACAGGTGGAAATAGCCAAAAACATTCAGTACTTC.